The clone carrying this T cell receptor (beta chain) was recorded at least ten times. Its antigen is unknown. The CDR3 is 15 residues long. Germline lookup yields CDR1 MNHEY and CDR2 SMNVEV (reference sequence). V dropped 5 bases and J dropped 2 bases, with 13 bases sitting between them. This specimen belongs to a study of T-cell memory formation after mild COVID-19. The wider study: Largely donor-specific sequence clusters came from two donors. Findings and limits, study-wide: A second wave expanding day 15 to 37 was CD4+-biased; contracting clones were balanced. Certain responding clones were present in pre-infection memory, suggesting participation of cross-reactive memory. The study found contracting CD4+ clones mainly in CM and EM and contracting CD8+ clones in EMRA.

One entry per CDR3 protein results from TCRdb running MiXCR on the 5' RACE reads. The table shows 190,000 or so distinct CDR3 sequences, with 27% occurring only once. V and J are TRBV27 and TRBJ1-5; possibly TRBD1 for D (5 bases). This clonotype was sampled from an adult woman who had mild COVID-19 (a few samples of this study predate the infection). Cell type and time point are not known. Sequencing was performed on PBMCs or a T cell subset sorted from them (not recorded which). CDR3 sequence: CASSPGSGGNQPQHF. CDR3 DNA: TGTGCCAGCAGTCCGGGGTCGGGGGGCAATCAGCCCCAGCATTTT.